The T cell receptor beta chain described here comes from a study of glioma-infiltrating T cells after dendritic cell vaccination. Germline values: CDR1 SGHAT, CDR2 FQNNGV. This CDR3 region has 15 residues. V lost 5 bases to trimming and J lost 7 bases; unmatched junction nucleotides: 10. This table comes from immunoSEQ multiplex PCR, and its TCRdb copy is limited to in-frame clones, with some not included. The data show around 62,000 clones, 75% to 85% seen once. The sequencing here drew on blood, taken before dendritic cell vaccination. The chain recombines TRBV11-2 with TRBJ2-3, with 9 nucleotides matching TRBD2. This sequence was found in a human donor with glioblastoma. The CDR3 sequence is CASSVSGGPQNTQYF. In DNA form, the CDR3 reads TGTGCCAGCAGCGTTAGCGGGGGTCCTCAAAATACGCAGTATTTT.